The rows below give T cell receptor beta chains drawn from one sample of a study of T cell responses to AZD1222 COVID-19 vaccine. TCRdb keeps only in-frame clones here, not all; method: immunoSEQ multiplex PCR. The table includes 110,000 or so clones, roughly 84% detected once. The sequencing here drew on peripheral blood, taken 28 days after the second AZD1222 dose. The receptors originated from an adult who received the AZD1222 COVID-19 vaccine. Both conserved end residues are trimmed from each CDR3. The D gene is left open where the match is weak. The size entry is marked missing in some rows and otherwise reads once, few, many or a size class.

TRBJ2-7	TRBV7-9	.	TRBD2	ASSLGSGAIDEQY
TRBJ1-3	TRBV10-3	.	.	ATIESSGNTIY
TRBJ2-7	TRBV21-1	.	.	ASSNKQFFSLISSEAVGTYEQY
TRBJ1-2	TRBV13	.	TRBD1	ASSRTGINYGYT
TRBJ1-5	TRBV5-4	.	TRBD1	ASSLQGGQPQH
TRBJ1-4	TRBV3-1/TRBV3-2	.	.	ASSQWSGGGNEKLF
TRBJ1-1	TRBV18	.	TRBD1	ASSPSQGAMDTEAF
TRBJ2-2	TRBV7-2	.	.	ASRLPSAYGELF
TRBJ1-4	TRBV5-1	.	TRBD1	ASSVGTGAEKLF
TRBJ1-2	TRBV7-8	.	.	ASSYLGLNYGYT
TRBJ1-4	TRBV29-1	.	TRBD1	SATGGNEKLF
TRBJ1-5	TRBV9	.	.	ASSGGQLQPQH
TRBJ1-2	TRBV3-1/TRBV3-2	.	.	ASSQDPGADYGYT
TRBJ2-2	TRBV19	.	.	ASSIEGSGELF
TRBJ2-7	TRBV21-1	once	.	ASSRREDVYEQY
TRBJ2-5	TRBV7-9	once	TRBD1	ASSLAQGAKETQY
TRBJ2-3	TRBV7-6	.	.	ASSLAGVGTDTQY
TRBJ1-2	TRBV5-1	once	.	ASSLGDTDYGYT
TRBJ2-1	TRBV2	few	TRBD2	ASSAGGDYNEQF
TRBJ2-7	TRBV6-2/TRBV6-3	.	.	ASSYFRFGGAYEQY
TRBJ1-5	TRBV6-2/TRBV6-3	.	TRBD1	ASSYADRGHSNQPQH
TRBJ1-2	TRBV7-2	.	.	ASSFRGEVYGYT
TRBJ2-3	TRBV4-3	.	TRBD2	ASSQASGGTDTQY
TRBJ1-2	TRBV10-3	.	TRBD1	ATRQGGYGYT
TRBJ2-7	TRBV5-6	.	.	ASSLGAGWGHEQY
TRBJ1-2	TRBV6-6	few	.	ASSYTVPGAGGYT
TRBJ2-1	TRBV13	.	TRBD1	ASSQRDRVKNEQF
TRBJ2-3	TRBV11-2	few	TRBD2	ASSFSHLLADTDTQY